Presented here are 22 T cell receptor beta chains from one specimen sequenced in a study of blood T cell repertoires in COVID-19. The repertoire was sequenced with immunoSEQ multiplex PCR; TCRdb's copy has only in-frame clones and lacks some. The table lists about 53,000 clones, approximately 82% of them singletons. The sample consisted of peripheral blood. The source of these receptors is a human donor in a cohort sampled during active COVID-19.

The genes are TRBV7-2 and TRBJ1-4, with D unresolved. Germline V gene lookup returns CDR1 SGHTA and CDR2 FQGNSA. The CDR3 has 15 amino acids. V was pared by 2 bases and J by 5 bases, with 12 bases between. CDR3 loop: CASSLYSSQNEKLFF. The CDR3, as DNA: TGTGCCAGCAGCTTATATAGTTCCCAAAATGAAAAACTGTTTTTT.

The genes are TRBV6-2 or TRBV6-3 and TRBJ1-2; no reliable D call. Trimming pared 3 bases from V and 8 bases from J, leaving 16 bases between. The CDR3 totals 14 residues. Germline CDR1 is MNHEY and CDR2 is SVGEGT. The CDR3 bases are TGTGCCAGCAGTTATGAGGGCCTGGTATGGGGCTACACCTTC. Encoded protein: CASSYEGLVWGYTF.

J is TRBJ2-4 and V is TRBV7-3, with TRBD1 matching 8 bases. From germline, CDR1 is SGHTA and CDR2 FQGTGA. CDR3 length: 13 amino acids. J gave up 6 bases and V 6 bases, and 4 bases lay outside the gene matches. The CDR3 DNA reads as TGTGCCAGCAGTTACACAGGGGGAAACATTCAGTACTTC. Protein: CASSYTGGNIQYF.

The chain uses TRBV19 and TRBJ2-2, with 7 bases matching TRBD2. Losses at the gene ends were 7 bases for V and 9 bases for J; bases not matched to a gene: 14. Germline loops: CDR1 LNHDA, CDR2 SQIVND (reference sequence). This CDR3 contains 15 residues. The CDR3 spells CASKGDGGGSRELFF. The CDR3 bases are TGTGCCAGTAAAGGTGATGGGGGGGGGAGCCGGGAGCTGTTTTTT. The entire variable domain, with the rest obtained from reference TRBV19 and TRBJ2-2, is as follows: DGGITQSPKYLFRKEGQNVTLSCEQNLNHDAMYWYRQDPGQGLRLIYYSQIVNDFQKGDIAEGYSVSREKKESFPLTVTSAQKNPTAFYLCASKGDGGGSRELFFGEGSRLTVL.

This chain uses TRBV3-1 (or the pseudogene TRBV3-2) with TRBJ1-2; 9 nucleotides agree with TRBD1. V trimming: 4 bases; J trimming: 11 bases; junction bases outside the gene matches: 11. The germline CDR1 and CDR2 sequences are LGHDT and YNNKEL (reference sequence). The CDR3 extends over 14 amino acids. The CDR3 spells CASSLWTGDVWYTF. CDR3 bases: TGTGCCAGCAGCCTTTGGACAGGGGATGTTTGGTACACCTTC.

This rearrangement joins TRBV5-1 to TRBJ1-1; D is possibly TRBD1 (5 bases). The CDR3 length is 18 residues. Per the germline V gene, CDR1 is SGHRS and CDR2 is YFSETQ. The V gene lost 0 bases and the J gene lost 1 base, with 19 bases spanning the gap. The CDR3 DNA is TGCGCCAGCAGCTTGGACTTGGGCCAGGGAAGAGGGAACACTGAAGCTTTCTTT. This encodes CASSLDLGQGRGNTEAFF.

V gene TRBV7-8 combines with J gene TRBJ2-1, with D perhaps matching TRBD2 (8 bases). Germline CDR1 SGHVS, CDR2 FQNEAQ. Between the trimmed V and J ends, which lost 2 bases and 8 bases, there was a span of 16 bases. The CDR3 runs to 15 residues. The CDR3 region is CASSLIAGQWDEQFF. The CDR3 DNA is TGTGCCAGCAGCTTAATAGCGGGACAGTGGGATGAGCAGTTCTTC.

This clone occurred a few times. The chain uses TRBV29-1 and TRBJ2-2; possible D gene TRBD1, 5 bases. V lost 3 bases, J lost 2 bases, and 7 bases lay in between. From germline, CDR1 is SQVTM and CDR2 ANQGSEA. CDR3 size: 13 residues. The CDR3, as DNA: TGCAGCGTTGACAGGGCCAACACCGGGGAGCTGTTTTTT. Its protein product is CSVDRANTGELFF.

CDR3 DNA: TGTGCCAGCTCAGTCGACGCGATGGCAGGGGAGAACACTGAAGCTTTCTTT. Its translation is CASSVDAMAGENTEAFF. This sequence joins TRBV18 and TRBJ1-1, with D maybe TRBD1 (6 bases). V lost 5 bases and J 1 base, leaving 20 bases between the germline ends. The CDR3 covers 17 residues. The germline V gene encodes CDR1 KGHSH and CDR2 LQKENI.

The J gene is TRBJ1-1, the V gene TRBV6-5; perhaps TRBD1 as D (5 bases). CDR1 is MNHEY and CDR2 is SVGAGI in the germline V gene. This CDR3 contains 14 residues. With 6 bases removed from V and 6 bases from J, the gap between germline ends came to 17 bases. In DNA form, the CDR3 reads TGTGCCAGCAGGAACTCAGGGATTGGGCCTGAAGCTTTCTTT. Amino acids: CASRNSGIGPEAFF.

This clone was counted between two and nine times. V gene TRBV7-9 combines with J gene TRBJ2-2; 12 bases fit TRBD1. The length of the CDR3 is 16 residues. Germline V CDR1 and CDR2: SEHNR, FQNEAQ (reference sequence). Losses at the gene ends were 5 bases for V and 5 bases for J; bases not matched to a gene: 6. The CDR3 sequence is CASSPWDRGRTGELFF. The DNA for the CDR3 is TGTGCCAGCAGCCCCTGGGACAGGGGGCGGACCGGGGAGCTGTTTTTT. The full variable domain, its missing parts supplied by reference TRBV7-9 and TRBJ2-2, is DTGVSQNPRHKITKRGQNVTFRCDPISEHNRLYWYRQTLGQGPEFLTYFQNEAQLEKSRLLSDRFSAERPKGSFSTLEIQRTEQGDSAMYLCASSPWDRGRTGELFFGEGSRLTVL.

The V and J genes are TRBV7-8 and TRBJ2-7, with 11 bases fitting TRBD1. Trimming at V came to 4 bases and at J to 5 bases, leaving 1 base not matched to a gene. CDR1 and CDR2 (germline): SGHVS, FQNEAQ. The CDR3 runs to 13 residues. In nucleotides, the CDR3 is TGTGCCAGCAGCTGGACAGGGGGCAACGAGCAGTACTTC. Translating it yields CASSWTGGNEQYF.

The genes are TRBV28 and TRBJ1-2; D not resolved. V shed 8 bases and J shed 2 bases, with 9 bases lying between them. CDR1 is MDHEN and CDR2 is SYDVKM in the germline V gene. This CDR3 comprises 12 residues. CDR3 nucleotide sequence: TGTGCCAGCCGCAGCGCAAACTATGGCTACACCTTC. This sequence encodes CASRSANYGYTF.

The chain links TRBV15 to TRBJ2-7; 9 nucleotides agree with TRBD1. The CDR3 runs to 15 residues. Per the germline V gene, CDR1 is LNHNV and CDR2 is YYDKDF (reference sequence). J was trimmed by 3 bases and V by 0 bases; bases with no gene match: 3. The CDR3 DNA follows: TGTGCCACCAGCAGAGATTGGGGACAGGGCTACGAGCAGTACTTC. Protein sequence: CATSRDWGQGYEQYF.

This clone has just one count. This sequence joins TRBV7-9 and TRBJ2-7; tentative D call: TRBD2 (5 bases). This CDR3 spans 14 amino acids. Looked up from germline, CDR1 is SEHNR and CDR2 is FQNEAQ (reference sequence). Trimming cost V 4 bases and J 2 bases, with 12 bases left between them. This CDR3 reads CASSSRGSPYEQYF. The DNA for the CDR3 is TGTGCCAGCAGCTCACGAGGGAGTCCCTACGAGCAGTACTTC.

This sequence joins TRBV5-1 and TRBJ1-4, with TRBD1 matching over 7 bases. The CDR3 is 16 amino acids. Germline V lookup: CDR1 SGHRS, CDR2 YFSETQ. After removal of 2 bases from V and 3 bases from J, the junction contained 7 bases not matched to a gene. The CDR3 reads CASSLNPGTANEKLFF. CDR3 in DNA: TGCGCCAGCAGCTTAAATCCCGGGACAGCTAATGAAAAACTGTTTTTT. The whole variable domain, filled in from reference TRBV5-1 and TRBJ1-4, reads KAGVTQTPRYLIKTRGQQVTLSCSPISGHRSVSWYQQTPGQGLQFLFEYFSETQRNKGNFPGRFSGRQFSNSRSEMNVSTLELGDSALYLCASSLNPGTANEKLFFGSGTQLSVL.

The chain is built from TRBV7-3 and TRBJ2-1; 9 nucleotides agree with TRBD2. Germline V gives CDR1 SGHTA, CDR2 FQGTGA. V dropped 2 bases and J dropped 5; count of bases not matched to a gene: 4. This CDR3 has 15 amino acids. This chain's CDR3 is CASSLHPSGNNEQFF. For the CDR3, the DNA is TGTGCCAGCAGCTTACATCCTAGCGGGAACAATGAGCAGTTCTTC.

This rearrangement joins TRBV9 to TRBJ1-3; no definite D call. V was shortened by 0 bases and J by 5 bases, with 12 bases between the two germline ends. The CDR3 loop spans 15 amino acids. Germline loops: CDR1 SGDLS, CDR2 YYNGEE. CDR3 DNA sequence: TGTGCCAGCAGCGTAGAGGAGGGCCAGAGAAACACCATATATTTT. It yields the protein CASSVEEGQRNTIYF.

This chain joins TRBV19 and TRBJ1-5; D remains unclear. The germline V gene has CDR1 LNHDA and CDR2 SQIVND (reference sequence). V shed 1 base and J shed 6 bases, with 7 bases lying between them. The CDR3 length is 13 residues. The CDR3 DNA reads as TGTGCCAGTAGTATAGTGGAGAGTCAGCCCCAGCATTTT. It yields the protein CASSIVESQPQHF. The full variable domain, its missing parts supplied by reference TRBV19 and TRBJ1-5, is DGGITQSPKYLFRKEGQNVTLSCEQNLNHDAMYWYRQDPGQGLRLIYYSQIVNDFQKGDIAEGYSVSREKKESFPLTVTSAQKNPTAFYLCASSIVESQPQHFGDGTRLSIL.

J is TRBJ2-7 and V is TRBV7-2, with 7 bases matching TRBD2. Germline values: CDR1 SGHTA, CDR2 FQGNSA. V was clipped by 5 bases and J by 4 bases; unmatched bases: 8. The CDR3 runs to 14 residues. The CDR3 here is CASSRDYAKYEQYF. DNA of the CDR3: TGTGCCAGCAGCCGGGACTACGCGAAATACGAGCAGTACTTC.

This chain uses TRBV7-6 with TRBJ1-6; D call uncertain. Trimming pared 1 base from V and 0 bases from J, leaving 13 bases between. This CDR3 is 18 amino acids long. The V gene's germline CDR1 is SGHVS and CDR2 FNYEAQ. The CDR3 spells CASSLEIAVRSYNSPLHF. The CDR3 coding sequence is TGTGCCAGCAGCTTAGAGATCGCAGTTCGCTCCTATAATTCACCCCTCCACTTT.

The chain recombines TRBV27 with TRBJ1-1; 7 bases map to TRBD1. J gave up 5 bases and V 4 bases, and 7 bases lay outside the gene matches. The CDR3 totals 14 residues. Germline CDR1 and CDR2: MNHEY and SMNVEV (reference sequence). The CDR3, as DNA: TGTGCCAGCAGTTCCACAGGGGTGGGTACTGAAGCTTTCTTT. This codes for CASSSTGVGTEAFF.